The text below deals with one TCR beta chain. This may come from a read error, since a much larger clone is one base off. This sample was taken from a study of early T cells in non-severe SARS-CoV-2 infection. TCRdb independently ran MiXCR on the 5' RACE reads; one entry per CDR3 protein. Here the sample spans tens of thousands of distinct CDR3 sequences, roughly 5.6% being singletons. The CDR3 spans 13 residues. The germline gives CDR1 ENHRY, CDR2 SYGVKD. Sequencing was done on a sample of whole blood. V usage is TRBV10-3 and J usage is TRBJ1-2; D is unresolved. The source of this sequence is an adult who was a healthcare worker with PCR-confirmed SARS-CoV-2 infection or an uninfected control (not recorded which). CDR3 region: CAISDYVLYGHTF. CDR3 nucleotides: TGTGCCATCAGTGACTATGTGCTCTATGGCCACACCTTC.